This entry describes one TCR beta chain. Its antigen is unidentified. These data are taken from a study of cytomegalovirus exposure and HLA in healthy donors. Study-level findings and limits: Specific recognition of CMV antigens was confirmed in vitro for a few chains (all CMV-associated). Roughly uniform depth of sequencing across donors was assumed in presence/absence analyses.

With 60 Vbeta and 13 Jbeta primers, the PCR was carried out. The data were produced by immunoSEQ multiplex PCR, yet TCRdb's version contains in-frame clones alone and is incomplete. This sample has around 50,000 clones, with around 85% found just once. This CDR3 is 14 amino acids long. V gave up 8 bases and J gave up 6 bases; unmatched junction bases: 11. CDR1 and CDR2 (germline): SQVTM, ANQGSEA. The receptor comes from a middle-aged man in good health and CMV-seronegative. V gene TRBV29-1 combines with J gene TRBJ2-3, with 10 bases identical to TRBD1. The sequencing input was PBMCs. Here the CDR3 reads CSFHPGQGLDTQYF. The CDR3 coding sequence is TGCAGCTTCCACCCGGGACAGGGGTTGGATACGCAGTATTTT.